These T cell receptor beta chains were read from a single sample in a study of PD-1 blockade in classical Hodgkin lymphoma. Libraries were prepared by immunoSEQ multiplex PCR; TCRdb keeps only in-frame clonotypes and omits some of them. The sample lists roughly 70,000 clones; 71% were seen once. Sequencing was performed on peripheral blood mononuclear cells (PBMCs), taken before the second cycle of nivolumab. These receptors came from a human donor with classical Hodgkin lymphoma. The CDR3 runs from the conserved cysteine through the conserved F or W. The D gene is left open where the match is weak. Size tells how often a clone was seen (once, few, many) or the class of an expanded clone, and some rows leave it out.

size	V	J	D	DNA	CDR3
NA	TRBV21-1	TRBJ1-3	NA	TGTGCCAGCAGACTCCAGGGGTCCTCTGGAAACACCATATATTTT	CASRLQGSSGNTIYF
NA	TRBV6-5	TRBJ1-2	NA	TGTGCCAGCAGTTACTCGGCAGATAATGGCTACACCTTC	CASSYSADNGYTF
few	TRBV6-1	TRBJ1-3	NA	TGTGCCAGCAGCTCCATGGGACGTGGGCCATATTTT	CASSSMGRGPYF
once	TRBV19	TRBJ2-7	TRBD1	TGTGCCAGTAGTATAGCCTGGACAGGAGGTGACGAGCAGTACTTC	CASSIAWTGGDEQYF
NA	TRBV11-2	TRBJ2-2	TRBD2	TGTGCCAGCAGCTTAGTGTCGGGGGGGCCGACCGGGGAGCTGTTTTTT	CASSLVSGGPTGELFF
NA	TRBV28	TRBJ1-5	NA	TGTGCCAGCAGTTTATTGGAGGACGATCAGCCCCAGCATTTT	CASSLLEDDQPQHF
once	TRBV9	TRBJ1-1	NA	TGTGCCAGCAGTGGGGTGGCAGGGAACACTGAAGCTTTCTTT	CASSGVAGNTEAFF
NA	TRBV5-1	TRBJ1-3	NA	TGCGCCAGCAGAACAGAAGGAAACACCATATATTTT	CASRTEGNTIYF
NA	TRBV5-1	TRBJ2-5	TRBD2	TGCGCCAGCAGCCCCGGACTAGCGCAAGAGACCCAGTACTTC	CASSPGLAQETQYF
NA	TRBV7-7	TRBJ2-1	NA	TGTGCTAGCAGCTTAGAGCGGGTAGCCTACAATGAGCAGTTCTTC	CASSLERVAYNEQFF
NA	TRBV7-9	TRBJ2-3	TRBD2	TGTGCCAGCAGCCAAACCAGCGGGAGTGGGGAAGATACGCAGTATTTT	CASSQTSGSGEDTQYF
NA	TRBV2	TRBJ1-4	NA	TGTGCCAGCAGTGATACGTTGGAAACTAATGAAAAACTGTTTTTT	CASSDTLETNEKLFF
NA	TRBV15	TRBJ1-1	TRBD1	TGTGCCACCAGCTCAGAGGGGGCCCCCTATACTGAAGCTTTCTTT	CATSSEGAPYTEAFF
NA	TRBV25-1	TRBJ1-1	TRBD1	TGTGCCAGCAGTGAATATCCGGGACAGGGGGTAGGTGAAGCTTTCTTT	CASSEYPGQGVGEAFF
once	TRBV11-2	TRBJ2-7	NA	TGTGCCAGCAGTTGGGGAGGGGGAAGCTACGAGCAGTACTTC	CASSWGGGSYEQYF
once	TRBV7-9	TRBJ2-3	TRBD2	TGTGCCAGCAAAGCGGGGGCCGTACTTCGGGATACGCAGTATTTT	CASKAGAVLRDTQYF
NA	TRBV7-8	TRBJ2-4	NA	TGTGCCAGCAGCTTAGGAAGTAGCCCCAAAAACATTCAGTACTTC	CASSLGSSPKNIQYF
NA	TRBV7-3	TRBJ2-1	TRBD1	TGTGCCAGCAGCTCCGGGACAGGGGTCTACAATGAGCAGTTCTTC	CASSSGTGVYNEQFF
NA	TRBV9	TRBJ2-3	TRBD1	TGTGCCAGCAGCGTAGGAACACAGGGGGACCCCGGCACAGATACGCAGTATTTT	CASSVGTQGDPGTDTQYF
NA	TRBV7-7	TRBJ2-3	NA	TGTGCCAGCAGCTTAGGTTCAGGGGGCACAGATACGCAGTATTTT	CASSLGSGGTDTQYF
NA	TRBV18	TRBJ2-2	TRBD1	TGTGCCAGCTCACGACTGGACAGGAAAACCGGGGAGCTGTTTTTT	CASSRLDRKTGELFF
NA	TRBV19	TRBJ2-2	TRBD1	TGTGCCAGTAGTTTACAGGGGAGCACCGGGGAGCTGTTTTTT	CASSLQGSTGELFF
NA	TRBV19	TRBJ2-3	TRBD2	TGTGCCAGTTCTGTATCGGAACTAGCGGGGGGGCCAGGGGAAACAGATACGCAGTATTTT	CASSVSELAGGPGETDTQYF